The clone carrying this T cell receptor beta chain has a single count. Antigen specificity is unknown. The sample belongs to a study of cytomegalovirus exposure and HLA in healthy donors. Study summary: Earlier, approximately 180 million T cells were analyzed, and more than 100 million unique TCR beta sequences were found among them. Of 300 to 450 genotyped donors, about 80% clustered with self-reported Caucasian donors.

Vbeta (60) and Jbeta (13) primers were used in the PCR. Profiling relied on immunoSEQ multiplex PCR, and the TCRdb table lists in-frame clones only, not all of them. The table records under 110,000 clones, 60% to 80% of them present only once. Study-wide points: In most subjects, TCR beta sequences reportedly gave accurate predictions of HLA-A and HLA-B alleles.

Whereas donors were nominally healthy upon sampling, unrecorded immune exposures were probable. The germline V and J ends were trimmed by 8 bases and 0 bases, with 11 bases remaining between them. The CDR3 consists of 13 residues. Germline CDR1 is MNHEY and CDR2 is SMNVEV (reference sequence). This chain connects TRBV27 to TRBJ2-7, with D possibly being TRBD2 (6 bases). The receptor's source is a female donor in good health and CMV-seronegative. Sequencing used PBMCs. The CDR3 reads CASRTINSYEQYF. In DNA form, the CDR3 reads TGTGCCAGCCGGACTATTAACTCCTACGAGCAGTACTTC.